The sequence of this TCR beta chain was determined in a study of T cell responses to AZD1222 COVID-19 vaccine. V shed 4 bases and J 4 bases; nucleotides not matched to a gene: 5. The CDR3 loop spans 15 amino acids. The germline CDR1 and CDR2 sequences are SEHNR and FQNEAQ (reference sequence). Profiled with immunoSEQ multiplex PCR; TCRdb holds only in-frame clones, not every one. The data hold 150,000 or so clones, with roughly four fifths observed a single time. The chain links TRBV7-9 to TRBJ1-4, with 8 bases matching TRBD1. This sequence was found in an adult in good health. The sequenced sample was peripheral blood, obtained on day 0 of MenACWY control vaccination. This CDR3 is CASSSDRGLNEKLFF. In DNA form, the CDR3 reads TGTGCCAGCAGCTCTGACAGGGGCCTTAATGAAAAACTGTTTTTT.